Listed here are 13 T cell receptor beta chains from one sample, sequenced in a study of post-analysis software for immune sequencing data. Unique molecular identifiers had been added to the TCR beta cDNA libraries. One entry per CDR3 protein results from TCRdb running MiXCR on the PCR reads. The sample records fewer than 850,000 distinct CDR3 sequences, 25% to 30% being singletons. Study conclusions and caveats: Compared with controls, patients had more of five TRBV segments, including TRBV5-6, TRBV5-1 and TRBV20-1.

These TCRs' antigens remain unknown. Sequenced sample: blood. The receptors stem from a girl aged 5 to 17 with multiple sclerosis.

The chain couples TRBV20-1 to TRBJ2-1, with a weak D call TRBD1 (5 bases). The length of the CDR3 is 16 residues. Germline CDR1 is DFQATT and CDR2 is SNEGSKA (reference sequence). Trimming shortened V by 2 bases and J by 0 bases, and 14 bases separated the two germline ends. The CDR3, as DNA: TGCAGTGCTAGATGGGGCCTGACGAGCTCCTACAATGAGCAGTTCTTC. Its translation: CSARWGLTSSYNEQFF.

The rearrangement uses TRBV25-1 and TRBJ2-7, with D perhaps matching TRBD1 or TRBD2 (6 bases each). The CDR3 is 14 amino acids. The V end lost 4 bases, the J end lost 4 bases, and 14 bases lay between the germline ends. CDR1 is MGHDK and CDR2 is SYGVNS in the germline V gene. Here the CDR3 DNA reads TGTGCCAGCAGTGTTGGGGGGCGGTGGTACGAGCAGTACTTC. This gives the protein CASSVGGRWYEQYF.

The gene calls are TRBV7-2 and TRBJ2-1; D possibly corresponds to TRBD2 (6 bases). V lost 5 bases and J 1 base, leaving 9 bases between the germline ends. CDR1 is SGHTA, CDR2 FQGNSA, per germline. The CDR3 has 14 residues. CDR3 in amino acids: CASSERGSYNEQFF. The DNA of the CDR3 is TGTGCCAGCAGCGAACGGGGGTCCTACAATGAGCAGTTCTTC.

This clonotype was recorded a few times. The genes are TRBV29-1 and TRBJ1-5; possible D gene TRBD1, 5 bases. CDR3 length: 13 amino acids. V lost 6 bases to trimming and J lost 2 bases, with 11 bases between them. Germline V gives CDR1 SQVTM, CDR2 ANQGSEA. The DNA for the CDR3 is TGCAGCGTCCGTACACAGGGCAATCAGCCCCAGCATTTT. Its protein product is CSVRTQGNQPQHF. Looking up the rest from reference TRBV29-1 and TRBJ1-5 gives the full variable domain: SAVISQKPSRDICQRGTSLTIQCQVDSQVTMMFWYRQQPGQSLTLIATANQGSEATYESGFVIDKFPISRPNLTFSTLTVSNMSPEDSSIYLCSVRTQGNQPQHFGDGTRLSIL.

This clonotype was seen ten or more times. The V call is TRBV20-1, the J call TRBJ2-1, with D perhaps assigned TRBD1 or TRBD2 (5 bases each). CDR3 length: 15 amino acids. Germline loops: CDR1 DFQATT, CDR2 SNEGSKA (reference sequence). The germline V and J ends were trimmed by 3 bases and 0 bases, with 12 bases remaining between them. The CDR3 DNA reads TGCAGTGCTAGCGGGGCGGGCCGCTCCTACAATGAGCAGTTCTTC. Its translation: CSASGAGRSYNEQFF.

This clonotype was counted between two and nine times. The chain employs TRBV29-1 and TRBJ2-4; 10 bases line up with TRBD1. The CDR3 length is 13 residues. Germline V gene data show CDR1 as SQVTM and CDR2 as ANQGSEA. After removal of 5 bases from V and 13 bases from J, the junction contained 11 bases not matched to a gene. CDR3 residues: CSVPGQGYNEQYF. The CDR3 bases are TGCAGCGTTCCGGGACAGGGGTACAATGAGCAGTACTTC.

V is TRBV18 and J is TRBJ2-1; 7 positions agree with TRBD1. Unmatched junction bases numbered 14, after V lost 5 bases and J lost 13 bases. This CDR3 is built from 14 residues. The germline gives CDR1 KGHSH, CDR2 LQKENI. The CDR3 DNA is TGTGCCAGCTCAAACCCTAGGGGGCAAGAGACCCAGTTCTTC. Encoded protein: CASSNPRGQETQFF.

The chain has TRBV6-4 and TRBJ2-5; 9 bases map to TRBD1. CDR3 size: 15 residues. Germline V CDR1 and CDR2: MRHNA, SNTAGT. V was pared by 6 bases and J by 11 bases, with 16 bases of the junction left unmatched. CDR3 sequence reads: CASSPGGTGISEQYF. CDR3 bases: TGTGCCAGCAGCCCCGGTGGGACAGGGATCAGTGAGCAGTACTTC.

This clonotype was picked up one time. The V call is TRBV11-2, the J call TRBJ2-1, with 10 bases lining up with TRBD2. The trim removed 0 bases at V and 0 bases at J, leaving 5 bases unmatched. Germline values: CDR1 SGHAT, CDR2 FQNNGV. This CDR3 is 18 amino acids long. CDR3 in DNA: TGTGCCAGCAGCTTAGATCGGCAGCGGGGGGGCTCCTACAATGAGCAGTTCTTC. It yields the protein CASSLDRQRGGSYNEQFF.

This clonotype was found many times. CDR3 DNA sequence: TGCAGCGTTGTGATAGGTGGCGTGGAGACCCAGTACTTC. Its translation is CSVVIGGVETQYF. V usage is TRBV29-1 and J usage is TRBJ2-5; D is undetermined. V was cut by 4 bases and J by 5 bases, with 14 bases left in between. This CDR3 comprises 13 residues. CDR1 is SQVTM and CDR2 is ANQGSEA in the germline V gene.

In its sample, this clonotype was seen a few times. The chain is built from TRBV29-1 and TRBJ2-5, with D perhaps TRBD2 (6 bases). Germline V gene lookup returns CDR1 SQVTM and CDR2 ANQGSEA. The CDR3 runs to 15 residues. V shed 5 bases and J shed 0 bases, with 16 bases lying between them. CDR3 sequence reads: CSVQRYRDYQETQYF. The CDR3 DNA reads as TGCAGCGTTCAAAGATACCGGGACTACCAAGAGACCCAGTACTTC.

Notes on this clonotype: Sequence at one end of the junction differs from germline and may be a read error. The gene calls are TRBV2 and TRBJ2-1; 11 bases align to TRBD2. The germline V gene encodes CDR1 SNHLY and CDR2 FYNNEI. The CDR3 spans 15 residues. CDR3 loop: CACSPGTSGYDEQFF. In DNA form, the CDR3 reads TGTGCCTGCAGTCCCGGGACTAGCGGTTATGATGAGCAGTTCTTC.

The genes are TRBV20-1 and TRBJ2-3; no reliable D call. Germline V gives CDR1 DFQATT, CDR2 SNEGSKA (reference sequence). V lost 0 bases to trimming and J lost 5 bases, with 15 bases between them. The length of the CDR3 is 15 residues. The CDR3 DNA sequence: TGCAGTGCTAGAGATCGGAGAATTCGTGGAGATACGCAGTATTTT. Translation gives CSARDRRIRGDTQYF.